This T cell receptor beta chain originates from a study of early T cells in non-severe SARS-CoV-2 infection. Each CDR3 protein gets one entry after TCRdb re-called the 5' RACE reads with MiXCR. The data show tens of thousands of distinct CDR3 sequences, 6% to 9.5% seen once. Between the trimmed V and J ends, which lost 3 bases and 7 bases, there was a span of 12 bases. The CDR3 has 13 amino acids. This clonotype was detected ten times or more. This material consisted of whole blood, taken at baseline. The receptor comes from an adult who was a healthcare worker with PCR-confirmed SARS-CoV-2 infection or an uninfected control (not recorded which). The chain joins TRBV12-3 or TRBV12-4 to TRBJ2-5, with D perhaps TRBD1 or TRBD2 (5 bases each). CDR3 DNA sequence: TGTGCCAGCAGTTTTTCGGGGCCAGGGACCCAGTACTTC. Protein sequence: CASSFSGPGTQYF.